This T cell receptor (beta chain) was recovered during a study of Graves' ophthalmopathy and Graves' hyperthyroidism. Trimming pared 5 bases from V and 2 bases from J, leaving 15 bases between. The CDR3 contains 14 residues. Per the germline V gene, CDR1 is SQVTM and CDR2 is ANQGSEA. RNA transcripts served as template for amplifying TCR beta CDR3 sequences. A first-round RT-PCR used HTBI primers, followed by a second-round multiplex PCR. TCRdb recomputed calls from the multiplex PCR reads with MiXCR, one row per CDR3 protein. This sample has about 220,000 distinct CDR3 sequences, with roughly 21% found just once. Findings of the study overall: The majority of expanded thyroid clonotypes above 0.001 frequency also occurred in blood.

In the case of this clonotype: Its antigen is still unknown.

Moderate-to-severe activity, with CAS ≥3, NOSPECS ≥4 and duration under 3 months, characterized the donors with ophthalmopathy. The chain is built from TRBV29-1 and TRBJ1-2; D remains unclear. The clonotype comes from a woman aged 50 to 65 with Graves' ophthalmopathy. Sequenced sample: peripheral blood. CDR3 sequence reads: CSVLSGVQNYGYTF. For the CDR3, the DNA is TGCAGCGTTCTCTCCGGGGTTCAGAACTATGGCTACACCTTC.